The clone carrying this T cell receptor (beta chain) has just a few counts. As yet, its antigen is unknown. Sample treatment: randomized to nivolumab then ipilimumab (arm A) or the reverse (arm B). The CDR3 is made up of 15 amino acids. CDR1 and CDR2 from the germline V gene are SQVTM and ANQGSEA. The V and J ends lost 7 bases and 0 bases respectively, with 16 bases between them. These data come from a study of sequential checkpoint blockade in melanoma. As for the study in general: Arm A got nivolumab then ipilimumab; arm B the reverse, 1:1. More than 20 patients had tumor biopsies before treatment and at week 13.

Profiled with immunoSEQ multiplex PCR; TCRdb holds only in-frame clones, not every one. The repertoire includes some 5,000 clones, 24% of them detected once, and about 31% sits in the top ten. General study points: Response in arm A was associated with pretreatment TIL clonality.

The receptor was isolated from a human donor with melanoma. Sequencing was performed on tumor tissue (inferred from file names), taken from a patient given nivolumab and ipilimumab in sequence. The rearrangement joins TRBV29-1 to TRBJ2-1; maybe TRBD1 (5 bases). CDR3 residues: CSGGGRLSSYNEQFF. The CDR3 nucleotides read TGCAGCGGGGGCGGACGGTTGAGCTCCTACAATGAGCAGTTCTTC.